Below are 32 T cell receptor beta chains sequenced from a single sample in a study of cytomegalovirus exposure and HLA in healthy donors. 60 Vbeta and 13 Jbeta primers were used in PCR. Some clones are missing from TCRdb's copy, which holds only in-frame ones; the method was immunoSEQ multiplex PCR. The sample has around 170,000 clones; 70% to 80% are singletons. The source material was PBMCs. These receptors were taken from a man between 18 and 29 years old in good health and CMV-seronegative.

The V gene is TRBV4-3, the J gene TRBJ2-3; 11 nucleotides line up with TRBD2. This CDR3 comprises 18 residues. Germline values: CDR1 LGHNA, CDR2 YSLEER. J was trimmed by 0 bases and V by 5 bases; bases with no gene match: 10. This CDR3 is CASSSRITSGGSTDTQYF. CDR3 DNA sequence: TGCGCCAGCAGCTCCCGGATTACTAGCGGGGGTAGCACAGATACGCAGTATTTT.

The J gene is TRBJ2-7, the V gene TRBV4-2, with 14 nucleotides matching TRBD2. Germline V gene data show CDR1 as LGHNA and CDR2 as YNFKEQ. The CDR3 is made up of 16 amino acids. J was trimmed by 1 base and V by 1 base; bases with no gene match: 0. The CDR3 DNA follows: TGTGCCAGCAGCCAAGGGACTAGCGGGGGGTCCTACGAGCAGTACTTC. Translated, it gives CASSQGTSGGSYEQYF.

The gene calls are TRBV6-1 and TRBJ2-4; 7 bases match TRBD1. Germline V gene data show CDR1 as MNHNS and CDR2 as SASEGT. The ends lost 1 base at V and 0 bases at J; junction bases unmatched: 12. The CDR3 length is 19 residues. CDR3 nucleotide sequence: TGTGCCAGCAGTGAAGATCCCGGGACAGTTCCTTTAGCCAAAAACATTCAGTACTTC. It translates to CASSEDPGTVPLAKNIQYF.

The chain uses TRBV18 and TRBJ2-2, with 10 bases that match TRBD1. J gave up 4 bases and V 2 bases, and 4 bases lay outside the gene matches. Germline CDR1 KGHSH, CDR2 LQKENI. This CDR3 contains 16 residues. CDR3 nucleotide sequence: TGTGCCAGCTCACCAAGACAGGGGGCCGTCACCGGGGAGCTGTTTTTT. Its protein is CASSPRQGAVTGELFF.

There are a few counts of this clone. The chain combines TRBV4-3 with TRBJ2-1; D remains unclear. CDR3 length: 13 amino acids. Trimming removed 2 bases from V and 6 bases from J, with 8 bases in between. CDR1 is LGHNA and CDR2 is YSLEER in the germline V gene. The CDR3 protein is CASSQSEINEQFF. In nucleotides, the CDR3 is TGCGCCAGCAGCCAATCCGAGATCAATGAGCAGTTCTTC.

This chain links TRBV5-8 with TRBJ2-3; 7 nucleotides align to TRBD1. This CDR3 region has 19 residues. The J segment lost 0 bases and the V segment lost 3 bases, leaving 16 bases of the junction unmatched. CDR1 and CDR2 (germline): SGHTS, YDEGEE. The DNA for the CDR3 is TGTGCCAGCAGCTCGGGGACAGTTCCTGTTGGGTTAAGCACAGATACGCAGTATTTT. Translating it yields CASSSGTVPVGLSTDTQYF.

The table lists this clone with a few counts. The CDR3 reads CARSFPGLAGEWGCYNEQFF. CDR3 coding DNA: TGTGCCAGAAGCTTTCCAGGACTAGCGGGAGAATGGGGGTGTTACAATGAGCAGTTCTTC. The chain uses TRBV5-3 and TRBJ2-1; the match to TRBD2 covers 13 bases. TRBV5-3 belongs to the ORF category, with a function that is uncertain. Trimming removed 2 bases from V and 4 bases from J; junction bases left unmatched: 15. CDR3 length equals 20 residues.

The chain employs TRBV6-6 and TRBJ2-7, with 10 bases identical to TRBD1. The V gene's germline CDR1 is MNHNY and CDR2 SVGAGI (reference sequence). The CDR3 is made up of 15 amino acids. The trim removed 2 bases at V and 6 bases at J, leaving 7 bases unmatched. This CDR3 is CASSYPGTGVGEQYF. CDR3 nucleotide sequence: TGTGCCAGCAGTTACCCCGGGACAGGGGTCGGCGAGCAGTACTTC.

The gene calls are TRBV5-6 and TRBJ2-5; the D is unclear. The V and J ends lost 0 bases and 5 bases respectively, with 11 bases between them. Germline V gene data show CDR1 as SGHDT and CDR2 as YYEEEE. The CDR3 loop spans 14 amino acids. The DNA for the CDR3 is TGTGCCAGCAGCTTGGTAGTAGCCCACGAGACCCAGTACTTC. This translates into CASSLVVAHETQYF.

This clone has a handful of counts. The rearrangement joins TRBV30 to TRBJ2-7; the D is unclear. Germline loops: CDR1 GTSNPN, CDR2 SVGIG (reference sequence). The ends were cut back, 6 bases at V and 3 bases at J, with 12 bases in the middle. The CDR3 sequence is 12 residues long. CDR3 loop: CACGPDIYEQYF. CDR3 DNA sequence: TGTGCCTGTGGGCCAGACATCTACGAGCAGTACTTC.

The genes are TRBV9 and TRBJ1-1; TRBD1 matches 7 bases. The V gene end was trimmed by 0 bases and the J gene end by 4 bases; junction bases not matched to a gene: 6. The CDR3 covers 15 residues. In germline, CDR1 is SGDLS, CDR2 YYNGEE. The CDR3 DNA reads as TGTGCCAGCAGCGTAGACCAGGGGGTCGGCACTGAAGCTTTCTTT. It specifies CASSVDQGVGTEAFF.

In the case of this clone: Other DNA sequences in the sample encode the same CDR3. The chain is built from TRBV12-2 and TRBJ2-3; TRBD1, the table's D call, was not compared with the DNA. TRBV12-2 is marked as a pseudogene. The length of the CDR3 is 14 residues. The CDR3 DNA reads TGTGCAAGTCGCTTAGCGGGGCTAGGGGATACGCAGTATTTT. Its protein is CASRLAGLGDTQYF.

The chain has TRBV4-2 and TRBJ2-3; 11 bases align to TRBD1. Germline CDR1 LGHNA, CDR2 YNFKEQ. V gave up 4 bases and J gave up 4 bases; unmatched junction bases: 7. The CDR3 length is 16 residues. The CDR3 region is CASSPQGQGGPDTQYF. In DNA, the CDR3 is TGTGCCAGCAGCCCCCAGGGACAGGGGGGCCCAGATACGCAGTATTTT.

The rearrangement joins TRBV5-4 to TRBJ2-5; 7 positions match TRBD1. This CDR3 spans 14 amino acids. The germline V gene encodes CDR1 SGHNT and CDR2 YYREEE (reference sequence). V lost 4 bases and J lost 2; bases outside the gene matches: 5. DNA for the CDR3: TGTGCCAGCAGCGAATGGGACAGTCAAGAGACCCAGTACTTC. It specifies CASSEWDSQETQYF.

CDR3 residues: CASSMGHRGRRDGYTF. DNA for the CDR3: TGTGCCAGTAGTATGGGACACAGGGGGCGTAGGGATGGCTACACCTTC. The rearrangement uses TRBV19 and TRBJ1-2; 9 nucleotides agree with TRBD1. Unmatched junction bases numbered 11, after V lost 3 bases and J lost 6 bases. Germline V lookup: CDR1 LNHDA, CDR2 SQIVND (reference sequence). CDR3 length equals 16 residues.

The V call is TRBV6-5, the J call TRBJ2-7, with a possible D match to TRBD2 (6 bases). Germline CDR1 reads MNHEY; CDR2 reads SVGAGI. The CDR3 sequence is 13 residues long. Trimming left V 6 bases short and J 10 bases short, with 19 bases between. CDR3 DNA: TGTGCCAGCAGCCTGGGGGGAATGGGCCCCCAGTACTTC. Encoded protein: CASSLGGMGPQYF.

The DNA of the CDR3 is TGTGCCAGCAGTATTAAACAGGCAACTAATGAAAAACTGTTTTTT. Amino acids: CASSIKQATNEKLFF. The V call is TRBV6-1, the J call TRBJ1-4; the D gene is possibly TRBD1 (5 bases). V was pared by 5 bases and J by 0 bases, with 10 bases between. This CDR3 contains 15 residues. Germline values: CDR1 MNHNS, CDR2 SASEGT.

The CDR3 DNA follows: TGCGCCAGCAGCCTTCCCAGGGGGCAGGACACTGAAGCTTTCTTT. Its protein is CASSLPRGQDTEAFF. The rearrangement uses TRBV4-1 and TRBJ1-1; 8 nucleotides agree with TRBD1. This CDR3 has 15 residues. Germline CDR1 and CDR2: MGHRA and YSYEKL. The trim removed 4 bases at V and 3 bases at J, leaving 7 bases unmatched.

The chain is built from TRBV7-9 and TRBJ1-1; D is perhaps TRBD1 (6 bases). The CDR3 consists of 14 residues. Between the trimmed V and J ends, which lost 5 bases and 4 bases, there was a span of 14 bases. The germline CDR1 and CDR2 sequences are SEHNR and FQNEAQ (reference sequence). DNA of the CDR3: TGTGCCAGCAGCCGCTTGGGGGCCGGCACTGAAGCTTTCTTT. This translates into CASSRLGAGTEAFF.

The V gene is TRBV6-6, the J gene TRBJ2-3; 10 bases fit TRBD1. Losses at the gene ends were 7 bases for V and 4 bases for J; bases not matched to a gene: 8. Germline CDR1 and CDR2: MNHNY and SVGAGI (reference sequence). The CDR3 is made up of 15 amino acids. This chain's CDR3 is CASTGGDRGADTQYF. The CDR3 nucleotides read TGTGCCAGCACCGGGGGGGACAGGGGTGCAGATACGCAGTATTTT.

The chain links TRBV27 to TRBJ1-1; perhaps TRBD1 as D (6 bases). Trimming took 0 bases from V and 5 from J, leaving 16 bases between them. The CDR3 totals 16 residues. CDR1 is MNHEY and CDR2 is SMNVEV in the germline V gene (reference sequence). The CDR3 loop reads CASSLSSLQGRTEAFF. CDR3 nucleotides: TGTGCCAGCAGTTTATCTTCCCTGCAGGGGAGAACTGAAGCTTTCTTT.

The V and J genes are TRBV15 and TRBJ2-5; possible D gene TRBD2, 5 bases. Deletions cut 0 bases from V and 0 bases from J, with 14 bases between. This CDR3 contains 17 residues. Germline V gene data show CDR1 as LNHNV and CDR2 as YYDKDF (reference sequence). This CDR3 reads CATSRETYGIHQETQYF. The DNA for the CDR3 is TGTGCCACCAGCAGAGAAACATACGGGATCCACCAAGAGACCCAGTACTTC.

The rearrangement uses TRBV5-6 and TRBJ2-5; 9 bases line up with TRBD2. V lost 5 bases and J lost 2; bases outside the gene matches: 1. CDR3 length: 13 amino acids. The germline gives CDR1 SGHDT, CDR2 YYEEEE. CDR3 sequence reads: CASRTSGQETQYF. The CDR3 DNA reads as TGTGCCAGCAGAACTAGCGGGCAAGAGACCCAGTACTTC.

The CDR3: CASSRAGGPQHF. CDR3 bases: TGTGCCAGCAGCCGCGCGGGTGGTCCCCAGCATTTT. This rearrangement joins TRBV6-6 to TRBJ1-5; no clear D. Trimming removed 6 bases from V and 10 bases from J, with 13 bases in between. This CDR3 is built from 12 residues. CDR1 and CDR2 from the germline V gene are MNHNY and SVGAGI (reference sequence).

This clone was counted a few times. The rearrangement uses TRBV30 and TRBJ1-1; 8 bases fit TRBD1. This CDR3 spans 14 amino acids. The J segment lost 5 bases and the V segment lost 3 bases, leaving 8 bases of the junction unmatched. Per the germline V gene, CDR1 is GTSNPN and CDR2 is SVGIG (reference sequence). CDR3 amino acids: CAWRSGTGRTEAFF. The CDR3, as DNA: TGTGCCTGGAGGTCCGGGACAGGTAGGACTGAAGCTTTCTTT. Variable domain in full (rest from reference TRBV30 and TRBJ1-1): SQTIHQWPATLVQPVGSPLSLECTVEGTSNPNLYWYRQAAGRGLQLLFYSVGIGQISSEVPQNLSASRPQDRQFILSSKKLLLSDSGFYLCAWRSGTGRTEAFFGQGTRLTVV.

This clone was seen only once. This sequence joins TRBV29-1 and TRBJ2-5; 9 bases line up with TRBD1. The trim removed 5 bases at V and 5 bases at J, leaving 12 bases unmatched. This CDR3 has 15 amino acids. CDR1 is SQVTM, CDR2 ANQGSEA, per germline. The CDR3 is CSVHKQGARSETQYF. DNA for the CDR3: TGCAGCGTTCACAAACAGGGGGCGCGGTCTGAGACCCAGTACTTC.

J is TRBJ2-2 and V is TRBV19, with D possibly TRBD2 on 6 matching bases. The CDR3 sequence is 17 residues long. Trimming removed 6 bases from V and 5 bases from J, with 22 bases in between. Germline V gene data show CDR1 as LNHDA and CDR2 as SQIVND (reference sequence). The CDR3 reads CASSPARPGVGTGELFF. The CDR3 DNA follows: TGTGCCAGTAGCCCGGCCCGCCCGGGAGTTGGTACCGGGGAGCTGTTTTTT.

V usage is TRBV6-1 and J usage is TRBJ2-5; 9 bases fit TRBD2. The V segment lost 2 bases and the J segment 4 bases; nucleotides outside the gene matches: 8. The CDR3 runs to 16 residues. Germline assignment: CDR1 MNHNS and CDR2 SASEGT. In DNA, the CDR3 is TGTGCCAGCAGTGAATCGGGAGCGGGAGGTAGAGAGACCCAGTACTTC. Residues: CASSESGAGGRETQYF.

The chain is built from TRBV5-8 and TRBJ2-7; 7 bases agree with TRBD1. The CDR3 totals 14 residues. V lost 2 bases and J lost 2; bases outside the gene matches: 4. Germline V lookup: CDR1 SGHTS, CDR2 YDEGEE. CDR3 bases: TGTGCCAGCAGCTTCGGACAGGCCACCTACGAGCAGTACTTC. Translated, it gives CASSFGQATYEQYF.

This clone was observed a few times. The chain has TRBV11-3 and TRBJ2-7, with D perhaps TRBD2 (6 bases). Germline CDR1 is SGHNT and CDR2 is YENEEA. The V gene lost 1 base and the J gene lost 0 bases, with 13 bases spanning the gap. The CDR3 extends over 16 amino acids. The CDR3 DNA is TGTGCCAGCAGCTTAGGGGCTAGCGAGAGCTCCTACGAGCAGTACTTC. Translated, it gives CASSLGASESSYEQYF.

V usage is TRBV30 and J usage is TRBJ1-2; possible D gene TRBD1, 6 bases. Deletions cut 2 bases from V and 3 bases from J, with 16 bases between. The length of the CDR3 is 15 residues. The germline V gene has CDR1 GTSNPN and CDR2 SVGIG (reference sequence). CDR3 sequence reads: CAWSPGDKTDYGYTF. The CDR3 bases are TGTGCCTGGAGTCCTGGGGACAAAACCGACTATGGCTACACCTTC. Supplemented by reference TRBV30 and TRBJ1-2, the full variable domain reads SQTIHQWPATLVQPVGSPLSLECTVEGTSNPNLYWYRQAAGRGLQLLFYSVGIGQISSEVPQNLSASRPQDRQFILSSKKLLLSDSGFYLCAWSPGDKTDYGYTFGSGTRLTVV.

The chain joins TRBV7-9 to TRBJ2-5, with D possibly being TRBD2 (6 bases). V lost 8 bases to trimming and J lost 3 bases, with 13 bases between them. Germline values: CDR1 SEHNR, CDR2 FQNEAQ (reference sequence). The CDR3 loop spans 13 amino acids. CDR3 bases: TGTGCCAGCTCGGGACTCTCTGAAGAGACCCAGTACTTC. Its protein product is CASSGLSEETQYF.